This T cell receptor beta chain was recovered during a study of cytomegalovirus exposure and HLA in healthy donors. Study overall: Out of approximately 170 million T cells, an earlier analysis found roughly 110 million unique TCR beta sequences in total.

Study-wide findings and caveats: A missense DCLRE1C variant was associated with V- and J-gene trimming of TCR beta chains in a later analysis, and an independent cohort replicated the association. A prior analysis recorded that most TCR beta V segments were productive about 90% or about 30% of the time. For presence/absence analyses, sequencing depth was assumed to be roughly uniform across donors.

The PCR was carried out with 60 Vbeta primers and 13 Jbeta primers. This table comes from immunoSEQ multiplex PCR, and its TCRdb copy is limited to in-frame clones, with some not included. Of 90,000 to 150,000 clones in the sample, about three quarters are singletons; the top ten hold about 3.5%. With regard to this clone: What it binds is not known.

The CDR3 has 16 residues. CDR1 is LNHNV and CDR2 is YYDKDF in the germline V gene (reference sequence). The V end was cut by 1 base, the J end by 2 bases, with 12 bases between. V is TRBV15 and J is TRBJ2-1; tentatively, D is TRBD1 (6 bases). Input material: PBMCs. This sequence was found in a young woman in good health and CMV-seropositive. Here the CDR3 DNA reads TGTGCCACCAGCAGAGGGGCCAGGGGCGCCTACAATGAGCAGTTCTTC. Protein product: CATSRGARGAYNEQFF.